This TCR beta chain comes out of a study of T cell responses to AZD1222 COVID-19 vaccine (dated by TCRdb to the early 2020s). About the study as a whole: AZD1222 recipients given second doses at about 4 weeks or at about 12 weeks were pooled, since spike-specific TCR depth and breadth were not found to differ between the two schedules. TCR sequencing was performed for approximately 240 trial participants, of whom about 210 were given two doses of AZD1222 and some 26 were given two doses of MenACWY control vaccine. Trial participants were enrolled into age subgroups of 18-55, 56-69 and 70-plus years, which contained 148, 28 and 57 TCR-sequenced participants, respectively.

The CDR3 regions of human TCRbeta chains were analyzed by immunosequencing. In the authors' own workflow: Repertoire TCRs were checked for matches against a reference library of SARS-CoV-2-specific TCRs that had been generated using the MIRA antigen-specificity platform. Breadth was defined as the fraction of unique TCRs that were SARS-CoV-2-associated. Depth was defined as the fraction of total T cells that were SARS-CoV-2-associated. Using the MIRA data, each spike-specific TCR was mapped to the spike region that the TCR reacts to and placed in a CD4 or CD8 class. Log10-transformed breadth and depth values were compared by one-way ANOVA with Sidak's multiple comparisons tests. TCRdb obtained this table from immuneACCESS and retained in-frame rearrangements with V and J assigned. These tables miss some clones; where compared with another copy, unresolved V genes account for less than half of the shortfall, and the remainder is unexplained. V, J and clone size reflect that table, while D and trimming were determined from the DNA. The sample contains about 150,000 clones, about 91% of them found a single time. Together, the top ten hold approximately 2.1% of the sample.

Of note for this clone: Its specific antigen is unknown. Per-base qualities were not stored, and no clone one base away is much larger.

The investigation overall reported the following: Conclusions about previously exposed vaccinees were limited because only a handful of AZD1222 recipients were SARS-CoV-2 seropositive at baseline. After two AZD1222 doses, spike-specific TCR breadth and depth were significantly higher than at day 0 and than in MenACWY recipients. Because no samples from the day 14 peak response were available, repertoires could be characterized only after the peak T cell response. Nearly half of unique spike-specific TCRs reportedly recognized epitopes outside regions mutated in the B.1.351 and B.1.1.7 variants. Vaccine-associated CD4 TCRs spanned the whole spike protein, with dominant responses in regions 160-218 and 743-854. The 56-69-year group was small, and its depth increase did not reach significance, likely because of low power. Participants were mostly white British, with more females than males. The authors suggested clonal diversity may have been underestimated.

What the time point label conveys for this sample: baseline before first vaccination. Vaccinee samples came from UK trials COV001 and COV002, including a single-blind randomized controlled phase 2/3 trial of AZD1222 (ChAdOx1 nCoV-19) in healthy adults. For TCRbeta chain sequencing, PBMC samples were collected from trial participants at day 0 and at day 28 after the second dose. This clonotype originated in an adult in good health. The source material was peripheral blood, sampled on day 0 of AZD1222 vaccination.

The encoded CDR3 is CASSLDSNYYGYTF. Read as DNA, the sequence is TGCGCCAGCAGCTTGGACAGCAACTACTATGGCTACACCTTC. The rearrangement joined TRBV5-1 to TRBJ1-2, with no confidently assigned D gene. CDR1 and CDR2 (SGHRS, YFSETQ) derive from the germline V gene. CDR3 length: 14 amino acids, cysteine to phenylalanine. Kept here is only the CDR3 DNA, which spans 42 bases and is read in frame from base 1. Trimming at the junction amounts to 0 bases on V and 3 bases on J, and the germline ends lie 9 bases apart.